A selection of T cell receptor beta chains follows, all from one sample in a study of cytomegalovirus exposure and HLA in healthy donors. Profiled with immunoSEQ multiplex PCR; TCRdb holds only in-frame clones, not every one. Of some 66,000 clones listed, around four fifths are singletons. Sequenced material: PBMCs. The receptors originated from a man between 35 and 55 years old in good health and CMV-seronegative. The CDR3 runs from the conserved cysteine through the conserved F or W. Each record gives: clone size, J gene, V gene, D gene, CDR3 DNA, CDR3 protein. A D gene is named only where the DNA matches it firmly. Only some rows state a clone size, as once, few, many or a class for expanded clones.

abundance: NA; j_gene: TRBJ2-7; v_gene: TRBV29-1; d_gene: TRBD2; CDR3nt: TGCAGCGCCAGAGCGGGAGGGGAAGGCGCCGAGCAGTACTTC; CDR3aa: CSARAGGEGAEQYF
abundance: NA; j_gene: TRBJ2-1; v_gene: TRBV9; d_gene: NA; CDR3nt: TGTGCCAGCAGCGTAAGAGGAGAACACTCCTACAATGAGCAGTTCTTC; CDR3aa: CASSVRGEHSYNEQFF
abundance: NA; j_gene: TRBJ2-5; v_gene: TRBV10-3; d_gene: TRBD2; CDR3nt: TGTGCCATCAGTGAGCCGACGGCTAGCGGGGGGCTGGGGCAAGAGACCCAGTACTTC; CDR3aa: CAISEPTASGGLGQETQYF
abundance: NA; j_gene: TRBJ1-2; v_gene: TRBV28; d_gene: TRBD1; CDR3nt: TGTGCCAGCAGAAGACAGGGGGCGGATGGCTACACCTTC; CDR3aa: CASRRQGADGYTF
abundance: NA; j_gene: TRBJ1-2; v_gene: TRBV7-9; d_gene: TRBD1; CDR3nt: TGTGCCAGCAGCTTAGCGAGGGACAGCCATAAGCATGGCTACACCTTC; CDR3aa: CASSLARDSHKHGYTF
abundance: NA; j_gene: TRBJ2-5; v_gene: TRBV5-1; d_gene: TRBD1; CDR3nt: TGCGCCAGCAGCCTGGACAGGGGGAGAGGTGAGACCCAGTACTTC; CDR3aa: CASSLDRGRGETQYF
abundance: NA; j_gene: TRBJ2-3; v_gene: TRBV5-1; d_gene: TRBD1; CDR3nt: TGCGCCAGCAGCAACGTTCTACAGGGGACCGCAGATACGCAGTATTTT; CDR3aa: CASSNVLQGTADTQYF
abundance: NA; j_gene: TRBJ2-7; v_gene: TRBV5-1; d_gene: TRBD1; CDR3nt: TGCGCCAGCAGCTTACAGGGGGTGGAGCAGTACTTC; CDR3aa: CASSLQGVEQYF
abundance: NA; j_gene: TRBJ2-3; v_gene: TRBV28; d_gene: NA; CDR3nt: TGTGCCAGCAGAACAACAGGGACAGATACGCAGTATTTT; CDR3aa: CASRTTGTDTQYF
abundance: NA; j_gene: TRBJ1-4; v_gene: TRBV29-1; d_gene: NA; CDR3nt: TGCAGCGTCACCCGCCAGGGGCTGAATAATGAAAAACTGTTTTTT; CDR3aa: CSVTRQGLNNEKLFF
abundance: NA; j_gene: TRBJ2-7; v_gene: TRBV27; d_gene: TRBD2; CDR3nt: TGTGCCAGCAGTTTATTTGGTGGGGGACTACCTTACGAGCAGTACTTC; CDR3aa: CASSLFGGGLPYEQYF
abundance: NA; j_gene: TRBJ2-3; v_gene: TRBV19; d_gene: NA; CDR3nt: TGTGCCAGTAGTATTACAGGGACAGATACGCAGTATTTT; CDR3aa: CASSITGTDTQYF
abundance: few; j_gene: TRBJ1-4; v_gene: TRBV6-5; d_gene: TRBD1; CDR3nt: TGTGCCAGCAGCCTCGACAGGGTTCGGGGAAAACTGTTTTTT; CDR3aa: CASSLDRVRGKLFF
abundance: NA; j_gene: TRBJ1-5; v_gene: TRBV11-2; d_gene: TRBD1; CDR3nt: TGTGCCAGCAGCTTTGGACAGGCGGACAATCAGCCCCAGCATTTT; CDR3aa: CASSFGQADNQPQHF
abundance: NA; j_gene: TRBJ1-1; v_gene: TRBV5-1; d_gene: NA; CDR3nt: TGCGCCAGCGCCGATCGCGACACTGAAGCTTTCTTT; CDR3aa: CASADRDTEAFF
abundance: NA; j_gene: TRBJ2-5; v_gene: TRBV7-9; d_gene: NA; CDR3nt: TGTGCCAGCCTCCTACACTCAGGGCTCCAAGAGACCCAGTACTTC; CDR3aa: CASLLHSGLQETQYF
abundance: NA; j_gene: TRBJ2-5; v_gene: TRBV14; d_gene: NA; CDR3nt: TGTGCCAGCAGCCAAGTACGACCCCAGGTCGAGACCCAGTACTTC; CDR3aa: CASSQVRPQVETQYF
abundance: NA; j_gene: TRBJ2-1; v_gene: TRBV18; d_gene: TRBD2; CDR3nt: TGTGCCAGCTCAAAGAGGGAGGGCCGAAACTTCTTC; CDR3aa: CASSKREGRNFF
abundance: NA; j_gene: TRBJ2-7; v_gene: TRBV5-1; d_gene: TRBD1; CDR3nt: TGCGCCAGCAGCTCCCCGGGACAGAAACAGTACGAGCAGTACTTC; CDR3aa: CASSSPGQKQYEQYF
abundance: NA; j_gene: TRBJ1-5; v_gene: TRBV6-5; d_gene: TRBD1; CDR3nt: TGTGCCAGCAGGCAGGGGGCTAGCAATCAGCCCCAGCATTTT; CDR3aa: CASRQGASNQPQHF
abundance: NA; j_gene: TRBJ2-3; v_gene: TRBV10-1; d_gene: TRBD2; CDR3nt: TGCGCCAGCAGTCCCGGGCTAGCGGGAACAGATACGCAGTATTTT; CDR3aa: CASSPGLAGTDTQYF
abundance: few; j_gene: TRBJ1-1; v_gene: TRBV7-9; d_gene: TRBD1; CDR3nt: TGTGCCAGCAGCTTAACACAGGGGCCGAACACTGAAGCTTTCTTT; CDR3aa: CASSLTQGPNTEAFF
abundance: NA; j_gene: TRBJ1-1; v_gene: TRBV6-1; d_gene: NA; CDR3nt: TGTGCCAGCAAAGAGCTTACTGAAGCTTTCTTT; CDR3aa: CASKELTEAFF
abundance: NA; j_gene: TRBJ2-5; v_gene: TRBV5-1; d_gene: TRBD1; CDR3nt: TGCGCCAGCAGCTGGACAGGGTCCGAGACCCAGTACTTC; CDR3aa: CASSWTGSETQYF
abundance: few; j_gene: TRBJ2-3; v_gene: TRBV6-6; d_gene: TRBD2; CDR3nt: TGTGCCAGCAGTCCTCTAGCGGGAGGCACAGATACGCAGTATTTT; CDR3aa: CASSPLAGGTDTQYF
abundance: few; j_gene: TRBJ1-2; v_gene: TRBV5-6; d_gene: TRBD1; CDR3nt: TGTGCCAGCAGCTTCGACAGGGGGACCTATGGCTACACCTTC; CDR3aa: CASSFDRGTYGYTF
abundance: NA; j_gene: TRBJ1-1; v_gene: TRBV11-3; d_gene: NA; CDR3nt: TGTGCCAGCAGCTTAGGGCCAGGGCGTGACACTGAAGCTTTCTTT; CDR3aa: CASSLGPGRDTEAFF
abundance: NA; j_gene: TRBJ1-1; v_gene: TRBV21-1; d_gene: NA; CDR3nt: TGTGCCAGCAGCAGCCGGGACAGTCTTGAAGCTTTCTTT; CDR3aa: CASSSRDSLEAFF
abundance: NA; j_gene: TRBJ1-2; v_gene: TRBV7-9; d_gene: TRBD1; CDR3nt: TGTTCCAGCAGCCCCAGAAGGGACAGGGAAGACGGCTACACCTTC; CDR3aa: CSSSPRRDREDGYTF
abundance: NA; j_gene: TRBJ1-6; v_gene: TRBV2; d_gene: TRBD1; CDR3nt: TGTGCCAGCAGTGAATTGGACCCCGGGACAGAAAATAATTCACCCCTCCACTTT; CDR3aa: CASSELDPGTENNSPLHF
abundance: NA; j_gene: TRBJ1-6; v_gene: TRBV27; d_gene: NA; CDR3nt: TGTGCCAGCAGCCGGAACAGGGTTTCACCCCTCCACTTT; CDR3aa: CASSRNRVSPLHF
abundance: NA; j_gene: TRBJ1-2; v_gene: TRBV5-1; d_gene: NA; CDR3nt: TGCGCCAGCAGCTTGTATGGGGGGAATTCGGAAGGCTACACCTTC; CDR3aa: CASSLYGGNSEGYTF
abundance: NA; j_gene: TRBJ2-3; v_gene: TRBV19; d_gene: TRBD2; CDR3nt: TGTGCCAGTAGTATCGAAGCGGGGCGCACAGATACGCAGTATTTT; CDR3aa: CASSIEAGRTDTQYF
abundance: NA; j_gene: TRBJ2-3; v_gene: TRBV10-2; d_gene: TRBD2; CDR3nt: TGCGCCAGCGGTCGGGGCGGGGGGGCGGCAGATACGCAGTATTTT; CDR3aa: CASGRGGGAADTQYF
abundance: NA; j_gene: TRBJ1-6; v_gene: TRBV27; d_gene: NA; CDR3nt: TGTGCCAGCAGAGGGGGAGGGAGCTCCTATAATTCACCCCTCCACTTT; CDR3aa: CASRGGGSSYNSPLHF
abundance: NA; j_gene: TRBJ1-1; v_gene: TRBV5-1; d_gene: TRBD1; CDR3nt: TGCGCCAGCAGGATAGCGACAGGGAATCCTGAAGCTTTCTTT; CDR3aa: CASRIATGNPEAFF
abundance: NA; j_gene: TRBJ2-7; v_gene: TRBV6-1; d_gene: NA; CDR3nt: TGTGCCAGCAGTGAATCGGCACAGGGCTACGAGCAGTACTTC; CDR3aa: CASSESAQGYEQYF
abundance: NA; j_gene: TRBJ2-2; v_gene: TRBV29-1; d_gene: NA; CDR3nt: TGCAGCGTTGGGAAGGCAGGGGTTAACACCGGGGAGCTGTTTTTT; CDR3aa: CSVGKAGVNTGELFF
abundance: few; j_gene: TRBJ1-2; v_gene: TRBV6-5; d_gene: NA; CDR3nt: TGTGCCAGCAGTTACTCGAAGACGGGGGACGGCTACACCTTC; CDR3aa: CASSYSKTGDGYTF
abundance: NA; j_gene: TRBJ2-2; v_gene: TRBV7-3; d_gene: NA; CDR3nt: TGTGCCAGCAGCTTATTCGGGATCGCGAACACCGGGGAGCTGTTTTTT; CDR3aa: CASSLFGIANTGELFF
abundance: NA; j_gene: TRBJ2-3; v_gene: TRBV7-6; d_gene: TRBD2; CDR3nt: TGTGCCAGCAGCCCCTCAGCGGGACCCACAGATACGCAGTATTTT; CDR3aa: CASSPSAGPTDTQYF
abundance: NA; j_gene: TRBJ2-2; v_gene: TRBV7-9; d_gene: NA; CDR3nt: TGTGCCAGCAGCTTAGCAGGGAGCACCGGGGAGCTGTTTTTT; CDR3aa: CASSLAGSTGELFF
abundance: NA; j_gene: TRBJ2-2; v_gene: TRBV19; d_gene: TRBD1; CDR3nt: TGTGCCAGTAGCGCCATCGACAGGGGAGGAAACGGGGAGCTGTTTTTT; CDR3aa: CASSAIDRGGNGELFF
abundance: few; j_gene: TRBJ1-2; v_gene: TRBV5-1; d_gene: NA; CDR3nt: TGCGCCAGCAGCTTGGGAGACAGTTGGGATGGCTACACCTTC; CDR3aa: CASSLGDSWDGYTF
abundance: NA; j_gene: TRBJ1-2; v_gene: TRBV12-5; d_gene: TRBD1; CDR3nt: TGTGCTAGTGGTTTGGGGACAGGGGGCGATGGCTACACCTTC; CDR3aa: CASGLGTGGDGYTF
abundance: NA; j_gene: TRBJ2-2; v_gene: TRBV7-9; d_gene: TRBD2; CDR3nt: TGTTCCAGCAGCTTAGGTAGGGGACTACACTACACCGGGGAGCTGTTTTTT; CDR3aa: CSSSLGRGLHYTGELFF
abundance: NA; j_gene: TRBJ2-1; v_gene: TRBV14; d_gene: NA; CDR3nt: TGTGCCAGCAGCCAAGTGAGCGGCACCTACAATGAGCAGTTCTTC; CDR3aa: CASSQVSGTYNEQFF
abundance: NA; j_gene: TRBJ2-7; v_gene: TRBV10-3; d_gene: NA; CDR3nt: TGTGCCATCAGTGACGTCTACGAGCAGTACTTC; CDR3aa: CAISDVYEQYF
abundance: few; j_gene: TRBJ1-1; v_gene: TRBV5-1; d_gene: NA; CDR3nt: TGCGCCAGCAGCACCTCAGGGATTGTTGGTGAAGCTTTCTTT; CDR3aa: CASSTSGIVGEAFF
abundance: medium-sized; j_gene: TRBJ2-7; v_gene: TRBV28; d_gene: NA; CDR3nt: TGTGCCAGCCTCCCTGATCGGCGGGACTGGACCTACGAGCAGTACTTC; CDR3aa: CASLPDRRDWTYEQYF
abundance: NA; j_gene: TRBJ2-2; v_gene: TRBV5-4; d_gene: NA; CDR3nt: TGTGCCAGCAGCTTTTCCGCGGGATTGGGATACACCGGGGAGCTGTTTTTT; CDR3aa: CASSFSAGLGYTGELFF
abundance: NA; j_gene: TRBJ2-3; v_gene: TRBV27; d_gene: NA; CDR3nt: TGTGCCAGCAGTGCGTCTAGCACAGATACGCAGTATTTT; CDR3aa: CASSASSTDTQYF
abundance: NA; j_gene: TRBJ2-1; v_gene: TRBV5-1; d_gene: NA; CDR3nt: TGCGCCAGCAGCTCCCTTGGGAGCGGAGGCTTTAGCTCCTACAATGAGCAGTTCTTC; CDR3aa: CASSSLGSGGFSSYNEQFF
abundance: NA; j_gene: TRBJ2-2; v_gene: TRBV6-4; d_gene: NA; CDR3nt: TGTGCCAGCAGCGCACAGGAGAACACCGGGGAGCTGTTTTTT; CDR3aa: CASSAQENTGELFF
abundance: NA; j_gene: TRBJ2-2; v_gene: TRBV4-2; d_gene: TRBD2; CDR3nt: TGTGCCAGCAGCCAAGAACTAGCGGGGGCCACCGGGGAGCTGTTTTTT; CDR3aa: CASSQELAGATGELFF
abundance: NA; j_gene: TRBJ2-7; v_gene: TRBV28; d_gene: TRBD1; CDR3nt: TGTGCCAGCAGTTTACGAGGGACAGGGAGATACGAGCAGTACTTC; CDR3aa: CASSLRGTGRYEQYF
abundance: few; j_gene: TRBJ2-7; v_gene: TRBV4-1; d_gene: NA; CDR3nt: TGCGCCAGCAGCCAAGCAGGGCAGGGCCAACGGCTTCTACTCCACGAGCAGTACTTC; CDR3aa: CASSQAGQGQRLLLHEQYF
abundance: few; j_gene: TRBJ1-1; v_gene: TRBV5-6; d_gene: TRBD1; CDR3nt: TGTGCCAGCAGCTTGGGGACAGGGGTGAGCACTGAAGCTTTCTTT; CDR3aa: CASSLGTGVSTEAFF
abundance: NA; j_gene: TRBJ2-3; v_gene: TRBV7-2; d_gene: NA; CDR3nt: TGTGCCAGCAGCTTATTGCCGTACGGGATCACAGATACGCAGTATTTT; CDR3aa: CASSLLPYGITDTQYF
abundance: NA; j_gene: TRBJ1-1; v_gene: TRBV27; d_gene: NA; CDR3nt: TGTGCCAGCAGTTTAAAACATAACACTGAAGCTTTCTTT; CDR3aa: CASSLKHNTEAFF